The T cell receptor beta chain described here comes from a study of shared clonotypes between healthy human individuals. Only CD45RO-negative cells positively selected for CCR7 counted as naive CD8 cells, so terminally differentiated effector memory CD45RA+ cells were excluded. This table comes from immunoSEQ multiplex PCR, and its TCRdb copy is limited to in-frame clones, with some not included. The sample has about 2.1 million clones, 80% to 95% seen once; the top ten hold approximately 1.6%. The CDR3 covers 14 residues. Germline V gene lookup returns CDR1 MNHEY and CDR2 SMNVEV (reference sequence). Trimming cost V 6 bases and J 2 bases, with 11 bases left between them.

This TCR was recovered from a man between 18 and 35 years old in good health. Some clones in this sample may be carry-over from other donors' samples. Sequencing used naive CD8+ T cells from PBMCs. This chain connects TRBV27 to TRBJ2-1; D is uncertain. The CDR3 DNA reads TGTGCCAGCAGCATAGGGTCCGCCTACAATGAGCAGTTCTTC. Its protein product is CASSIGSAYNEQFF.